The rows below give T cell receptor beta chains drawn from one sample of a study of regulatory T cells in long-lasting Graves disease. One entry per CDR3 protein results from TCRdb running MiXCR on the multiplex PCR reads. The sample lists roughly 450,000 distinct CDR3 sequences, about 22% seen once, with around 12% in the top ten. This specimen consisted of peripheral blood mononuclear cells (PBMCs), obtained when the disease was refractory, from a patient treated with antithyroid drugs. The receptors were gathered from a female donor with Graves disease. The CDR3 runs from the conserved cysteine through the conserved F or W. The D gene is left open where the match is weak. For some rows the clone size is stated as once, few or many, or as a class when expanded; others skip it.

clone_size	d_call	v_call	j_call	cdr3_nt	cdr3_aa
-	-	TRBV27	TRBJ1-2	TGTGCCAGCAGTTTATCGGGAGGGCCCTATGGCTACACCTTC	CASSLSGGPYGYTF
few	TRBD1	TRBV24-1	TRBJ2-5	TGTGCCACCAGTGACCTGGGACAGGAGGAAGAGACCCAGTACTTC	CATSDLGQEEETQYF
-	-	TRBV5-5	TRBJ1-5	TGTGCCAGCAGCTTTACAGCGTTTAATCAGCCCCAGCATTTT	CASSFTAFNQPQHF
few	-	TRBV30	TRBJ1-2	TGTGCCTGGAGGACGCCGGGGGAAGGCTATGGCTACACCTTC	CAWRTPGEGYGYTF
many	TRBD2	TRBV2	TRBJ2-7	TGTGCCAGCGGAGTAGCGGGAGGGTTCTACGAGCAGTACTTC	CASGVAGGFYEQYF
many	TRBD2	TRBV2	TRBJ2-5	TGTGCCAGCAGTGAAGGACTAGCGGGAGCTCAGACCCAGTACTTC	CASSEGLAGAQTQYF
many	TRBD1	TRBV28	TRBJ2-5	TGTGCCAGCAGTTTATCGGGACAGGGGGCGAAGGAGACCCAGTACTTC	CASSLSGQGAKETQYF
-	-	TRBV12-5	TRBJ2-3	TGTGCTAGTGGTTTGGGCACAGGGACGAGCACAGATACGCAGTATTTT	CASGLGTGTSTDTQYF
many	-	TRBV6-1	TRBJ2-2	TGTGCCAGTAAATCAGGGTTCGCGAACACCGGGGAGCTGTTTTTT	CASKSGFANTGELFF
-	-	TRBV15	TRBJ2-7	TGTGCCACCAGCAGAGACACCTCCTACGAGCAGTACTTC	CATSRDTSYEQYF
-	TRBD2	TRBV6-2/TRBV6-3	TRBJ2-1	TGTGCCAGCAGTGGGACTAGGAATGAGCAGTTCTTC	CASSGTRNEQFF
many	TRBD1	TRBV28	TRBJ1-2	TGTGCCAGCGTACAGGGGTCGGGAGATAACTATGGCTACACCTTC	CASVQGSGDNYGYTF
few	-	TRBV30	TRBJ1-1	TGTGCCTGGAGTCCCCGGACAGTGAACACTGAAGCTTTCTTT	CAWSPRTVNTEAFF
many	TRBD1	TRBV12-3/TRBV12-4	TRBJ2-7	TGTGCCAGCAGCCTAGACAGGGGCAACTCCTACGAGCAGTACTTC	CASSLDRGNSYEQYF
-	-	TRBV28	TRBJ2-3	TGTGCCAGCAGTTTAGGGGCGGCAGATACGCAGTATTTT	CASSLGAADTQYF
-	TRBD2	TRBV27	TRBJ2-7	TGTGCCAGCAGTTTCTATCGGCGGGGGTCCGAGCAGTACTTC	CASSFYRRGSEQYF
few	-	TRBV6-4	TRBJ1-1	TGTGCCAGCAGTCCCCGGACTCTCTCTGAAGCGAACACTGAAGCTTTCTTT	CASSPRTLSEANTEAFF
few	TRBD1	TRBV19	TRBJ2-2	TGTGCCAGTAAGGGGACAGGCGACACCGGGGAGCTGTTTTTT	CASKGTGDTGELFF
-	TRBD2	TRBV9	TRBJ2-7	TGTGCCAGCAGCCTGCTCGGGGGGGGCTCCTACGAGCAGTACTTC	CASSLLGGGSYEQYF
few	TRBD1	TRBV28	TRBJ1-1	TGTGCCAGCAGTAGAGGCCGGACAGGGGCTTGGAGTAACACTGAAGCTTTCTTT	CASSRGRTGAWSNTEAFF
-	TRBD2	TRBV9	TRBJ2-7	TGTGCCAGCAACCACGGGACTAGCGACTACGAGCAGTACTTC	CASNHGTSDYEQYF
many	-	TRBV15	TRBJ2-5	TGTGCCACCAGCAGAGATAGATTTGACGAGACCCAGTACTTC	CATSRDRFDETQYF
-	TRBD1	TRBV14	TRBJ1-1	TGTGCCAGCAGCCAATACCCTAGGACAGGGACCCATGAAGCTTTCTTT	CASSQYPRTGTHEAFF
-	TRBD1	TRBV20-1	TRBJ1-5	TGCAGTGCTAGAGATATGGGACAGGGTATGTATCGGCCCCAGCATTTT	CSARDMGQGMYRPQHF
many	TRBD1	TRBV5-1	TRBJ2-4	TGCGCCAGCAGCGGCGGACAGGGGGACTTTCTAGCCAAAAACATTCAGTACTTC	CASSGGQGDFLAKNIQYF
-	-	TRBV29-1	TRBJ1-4	TGCAGCGTGGAGGGGGGGGAAAAACTGTTTTTT	CSVEGGEKLFF
many	-	TRBV29-1	TRBJ1-2	TGCAGCGTCACTACCACTAACTATGGCTACACCTTC	CSVTTTNYGYTF
many	-	TRBV7-2	TRBJ2-7	TGTGCCAGCAAAGGGACCGTGAGACAGGACAGCGAGCAGTACTTC	CASKGTVRQDSEQYF
-	-	TRBV6-1	TRBJ1-3	TGTGCCAGCCAACGGGAGGGCCTCTCTGGAAACACCATATATTTT	CASQREGLSGNTIYF
many	-	TRBV12-3/TRBV12-4	TRBJ2-7	TGTGCCAGCAGCCTCAATCGGGGTGGCGAGCAGTACTTC	CASSLNRGGEQYF
many	-	TRBV6-5	TRBJ1-2	TGTGCCAGCAGTTACTTGGGCCAGATCTATGGCTACACCTTC	CASSYLGQIYGYTF
-	TRBD1	TRBV4-3	TRBJ1-5	TGCGCCAGCAGCCAAGTCACAGGGGCTGATCAGCCCCAGCATTTT	CASSQVTGADQPQHF
-	-	TRBV5-6	TRBJ2-7	TGTGCCAGCAGCTCAAAGACAAGGGGGATCTCCTACGAGCAGTACTTC	CASSSKTRGISYEQYF
-	-	TRBV4-2	TRBJ1-1	TGTGCCAGCAGCCAGTCGGGGGGCAGTGAAGCTTTCTTT	CASSQSGGSEAFF
-	-	TRBV29-1	TRBJ2-7	TGCAGCGGCACAGGGCAGGACAGCTACGAGCAGTACTTC	CSGTGQDSYEQYF
few	-	TRBV9	TRBJ2-2	TGTGCCAGCAGCCCGGTTGTCGGGGAGCTGTTTTTT	CASSPVVGELFF
-	TRBD2	TRBV30	TRBJ2-7	TGTGCCTGGAGTGTGACTAGCTGGGCCTACGAGCAGTACTTC	CAWSVTSWAYEQYF
few	TRBD1	TRBV7-8	TRBJ2-2	TGTGCCAGCAGCTTAGGGACAGGGGGAGCCGGGGAGCTGTTTTTT	CASSLGTGGAGELFF
-	TRBD1	TRBV7-2	TRBJ2-7	TGTGCCAGCAGCCGAGGACAGGGGACGGATGAGCAGTACTTC	CASSRGQGTDEQYF
-	-	TRBV30	TRBJ2-2	TGTGCCTGGAAGGTGTACACCGGGGAGCTGTTTTTT	CAWKVYTGELFF
-	-	TRBV7-2	TRBJ1-5	TGTGCCAGCAGCTCCGTCACGGGGGGCGGACAGCCCCAGCATTTT	CASSSVTGGGQPQHF
few	-	TRBV20-1	TRBJ1-5	TGCAGTGCCGCCATCCCTTTCGTGGGGAGCAATCAGCCCCAGCATTTT	CSAAIPFVGSNQPQHF
-	-	TRBV29-1	TRBJ2-2	TGCAGCGTCCAGGGGTCCGGGGAGCTGTTTTTT	CSVQGSGELFF
few	-	TRBV6-1	TRBJ1-4	TGTGCCAGCAGATGGTTATCTGGCGAAAAACTGTTTTTT	CASRWLSGEKLFF
many	-	TRBV2	TRBJ2-7	TGTGCCAGCAGTGAGAGGTTAGGATACGAGCAGTACTTC	CASSERLGYEQYF
many	-	TRBV2	TRBJ1-5	TGTGCCAGCCTACTGGACAGCTATAGCAATCAGCCCCAGCATTTT	CASLLDSYSNQPQHF
few	-	TRBV9	TRBJ1-1	TGTGCCAGCAGCGTGATGGGAGTGGGCACTGAAGCTTTCTTT	CASSVMGVGTEAFF
many	TRBD1	TRBV7-3	TRBJ2-5	TGTGCCAGCAGCTCCTGGACAGGCGGCCAAGAGACCCAGTACTTC	CASSSWTGGQETQYF
-	-	TRBV29-1	TRBJ2-7	TGCAGCGCCTTCCGGGGGAATCGGGACGAGCAGTACTTC	CSAFRGNRDEQYF
few	TRBD1	TRBV29-1	TRBJ1-2	TGCAGCGTTGGGGACAGGGTGCGTGCTGGCTACACCTTC	CSVGDRVRAGYTF
-	-	TRBV7-7	TRBJ2-2	TGTGCTAGCAGCACCCGCCCAACCGGGGAGCTGTTTTTT	CASSTRPTGELFF
few	-	TRBV5-1	TRBJ2-7	TGCGCCAGCAGCTTGAGTTGGTCCACCGGAACACCCTACGAGCAGTACTTC	CASSLSWSTGTPYEQYF
few	-	TRBV7-2	TRBJ1-6	TGTGCCAGCAGCCCGACACCGGGAAGGTCACCCCTCCACTTT	CASSPTPGRSPLHF
few	-	TRBV29-1	TRBJ2-2	TGCAGCGTTGAGGGGTGGGGCACCGGGGAGCTGTTTTTT	CSVEGWGTGELFF